Listed here is a single T cell receptor (beta chain). This sample is drawn from a study of blood T cell repertoires in COVID-19. Method: immunoSEQ multiplex PCR; TCRdb's copy keeps in-frame clones and lacks some. Found here are over 100,000 clones, about four fifths of them singletons; the top ten hold about 4%. The receptor's source is a woman aged 80 or over with acute or convalescent COVID-19. Input material: peripheral blood.

The CDR3 sequence is CASSVEIGQNEKLFF. CDR3 nucleotide sequence: TGTGCCAGCAGCGTAGAAATTGGCCAAAATGAAAAACTGTTTTTT. The rearrangement joins TRBV9 to TRBJ1-4, with D uncertain. Germline CDR1 reads SGDLS; CDR2 reads YYNGEE. The V gene lost 0 bases and the J gene lost 5 bases, with 11 bases spanning the gap. The length of the CDR3 is 15 residues.